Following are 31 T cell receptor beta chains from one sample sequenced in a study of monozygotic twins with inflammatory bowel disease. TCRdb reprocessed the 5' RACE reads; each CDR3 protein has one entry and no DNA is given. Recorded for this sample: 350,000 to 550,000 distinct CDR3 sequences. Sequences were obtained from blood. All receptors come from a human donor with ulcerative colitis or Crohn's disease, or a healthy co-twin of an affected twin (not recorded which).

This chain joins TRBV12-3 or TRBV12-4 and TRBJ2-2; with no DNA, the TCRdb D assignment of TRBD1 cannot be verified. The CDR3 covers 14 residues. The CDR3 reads CASEGVGSTGELFF.

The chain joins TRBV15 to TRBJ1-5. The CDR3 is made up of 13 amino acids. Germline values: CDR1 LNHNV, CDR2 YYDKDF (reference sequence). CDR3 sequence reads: CATRAPGEQPQHF.

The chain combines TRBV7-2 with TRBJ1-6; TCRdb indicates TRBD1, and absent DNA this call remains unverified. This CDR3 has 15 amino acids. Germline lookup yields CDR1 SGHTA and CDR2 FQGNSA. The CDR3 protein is CASSLMGQSNSPLHF.

The CDR3 loop reads CASSQGGLAGTYEQYF. V and J are TRBV14 and TRBJ2-7; TCRdb's assignment of TRBD2 cannot be checked, as there is no DNA. CDR3 length equals 16 residues. The germline V gene encodes CDR1 SGHDN and CDR2 FVKESK.

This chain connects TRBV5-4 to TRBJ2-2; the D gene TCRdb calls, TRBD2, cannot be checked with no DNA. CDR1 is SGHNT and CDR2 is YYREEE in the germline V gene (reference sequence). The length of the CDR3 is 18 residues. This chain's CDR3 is CASSLGTSGLRGVGELFF.

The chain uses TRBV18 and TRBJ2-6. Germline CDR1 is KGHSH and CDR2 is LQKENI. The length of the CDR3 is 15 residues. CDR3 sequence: CASSPGRSGANVLTF.

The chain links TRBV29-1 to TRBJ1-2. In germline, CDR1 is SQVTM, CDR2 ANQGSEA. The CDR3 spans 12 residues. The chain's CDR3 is CSVVSAGYGYTF.

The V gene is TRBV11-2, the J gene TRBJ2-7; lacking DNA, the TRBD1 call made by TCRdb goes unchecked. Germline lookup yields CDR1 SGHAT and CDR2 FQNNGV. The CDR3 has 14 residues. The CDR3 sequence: CASSSRTVPYEQYF.

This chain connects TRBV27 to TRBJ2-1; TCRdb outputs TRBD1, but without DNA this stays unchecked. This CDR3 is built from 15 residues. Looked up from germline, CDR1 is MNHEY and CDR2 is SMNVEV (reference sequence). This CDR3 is CASTPDREPYNEQFF.

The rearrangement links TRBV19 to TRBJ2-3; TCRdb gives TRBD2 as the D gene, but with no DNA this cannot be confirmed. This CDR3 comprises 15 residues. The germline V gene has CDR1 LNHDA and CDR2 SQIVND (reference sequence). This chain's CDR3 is CASTTSGGSTDTQYF.

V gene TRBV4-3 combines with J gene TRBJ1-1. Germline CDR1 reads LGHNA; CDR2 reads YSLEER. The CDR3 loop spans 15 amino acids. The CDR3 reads CASSQDSSGNTEAFF.

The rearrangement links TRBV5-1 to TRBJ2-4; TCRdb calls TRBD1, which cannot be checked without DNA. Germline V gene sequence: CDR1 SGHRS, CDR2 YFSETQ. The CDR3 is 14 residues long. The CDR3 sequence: CASSIGQGKNIQYF.

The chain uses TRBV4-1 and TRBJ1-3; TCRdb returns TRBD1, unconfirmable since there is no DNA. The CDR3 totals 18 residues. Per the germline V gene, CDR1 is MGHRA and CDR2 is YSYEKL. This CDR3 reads CASSQVLGQVLSGNTIYF.

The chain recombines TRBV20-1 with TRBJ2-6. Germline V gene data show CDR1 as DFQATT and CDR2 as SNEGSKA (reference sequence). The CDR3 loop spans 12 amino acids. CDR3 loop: CSATSGANVLTF.

This CDR3 reads CASRRGTSYEQYF. V and J are TRBV12-3 or TRBV12-4 and TRBJ2-7. The CDR3 sequence is 13 residues long.

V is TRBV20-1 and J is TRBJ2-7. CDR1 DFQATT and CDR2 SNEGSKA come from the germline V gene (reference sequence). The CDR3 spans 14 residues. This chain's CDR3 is CSARFSSGMGEQYF.

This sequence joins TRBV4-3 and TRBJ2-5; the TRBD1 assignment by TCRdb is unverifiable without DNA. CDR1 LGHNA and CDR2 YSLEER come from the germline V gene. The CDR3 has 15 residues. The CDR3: CASSQDSLGGVTQYF.

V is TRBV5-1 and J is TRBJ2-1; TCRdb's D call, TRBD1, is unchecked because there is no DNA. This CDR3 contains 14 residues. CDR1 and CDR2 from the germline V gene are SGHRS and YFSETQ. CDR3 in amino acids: CASTLTGGWNEQFF.

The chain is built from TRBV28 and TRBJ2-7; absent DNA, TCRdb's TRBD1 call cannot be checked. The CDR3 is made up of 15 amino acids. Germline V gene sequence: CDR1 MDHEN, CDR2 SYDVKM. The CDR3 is CASSFRRDGTYEQYF.

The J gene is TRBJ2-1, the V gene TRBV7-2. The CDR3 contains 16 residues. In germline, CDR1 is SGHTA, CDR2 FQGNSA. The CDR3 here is CASSLASASSYNEQFF.

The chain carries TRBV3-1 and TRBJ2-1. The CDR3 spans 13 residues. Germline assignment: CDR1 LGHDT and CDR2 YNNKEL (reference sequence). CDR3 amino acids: CASSQEEYFEQFF.

CDR3 region: CASSLPGVNTGELFF. This sequence joins TRBV5-4 and TRBJ2-2. The CDR3 runs to 15 residues. Germline values: CDR1 SGHNT, CDR2 YYREEE (reference sequence). The variable domain in full, completed from reference TRBV5-4 and TRBJ2-2, reads ETGVTQSPTHLIKTRGQQVTLRCSSQSGHNTVSWYQQALGQGPQFIFQYYREEENGRGNFPPRFSGLQFPNYSSELNVNALELDDSALYLCASSLPGVNTGELFFGEGSRLTVL.

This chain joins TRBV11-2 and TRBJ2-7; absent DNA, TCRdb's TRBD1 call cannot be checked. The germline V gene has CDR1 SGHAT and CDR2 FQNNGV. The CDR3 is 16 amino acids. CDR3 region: CASSLDSRTGSYEQYF.

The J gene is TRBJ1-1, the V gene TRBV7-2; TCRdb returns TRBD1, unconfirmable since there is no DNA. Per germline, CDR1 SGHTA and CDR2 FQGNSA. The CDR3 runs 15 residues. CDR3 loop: CASSLEGAVNTEAFF.

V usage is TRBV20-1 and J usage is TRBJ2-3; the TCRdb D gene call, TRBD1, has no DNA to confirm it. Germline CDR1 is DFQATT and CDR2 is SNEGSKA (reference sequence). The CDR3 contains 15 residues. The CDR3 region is CSATVRGEVTDTQYF.

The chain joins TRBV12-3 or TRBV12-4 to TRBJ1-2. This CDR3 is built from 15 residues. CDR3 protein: CASSLLSGANYGYTF.

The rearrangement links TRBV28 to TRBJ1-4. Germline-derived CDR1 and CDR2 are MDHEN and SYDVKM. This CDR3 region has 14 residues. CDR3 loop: CASSLSGPLEKLFF.

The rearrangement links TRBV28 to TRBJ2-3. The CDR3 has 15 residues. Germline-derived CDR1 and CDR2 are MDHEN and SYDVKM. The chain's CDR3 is CASSLHTLGTDTQYF.

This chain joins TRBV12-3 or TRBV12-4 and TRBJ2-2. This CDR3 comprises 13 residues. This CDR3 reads CASSLSVTGELFF.

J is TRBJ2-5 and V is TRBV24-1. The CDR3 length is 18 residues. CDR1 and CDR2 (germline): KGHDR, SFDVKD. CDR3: CATSDFENLIATEETQYF.

This CDR3 is CASRNSGTVNSPLHF. V usage is TRBV19 and J usage is TRBJ1-6; TCRdb selects TRBD1, and the lack of DNA leaves this call unchecked. This CDR3 is built from 15 residues. Germline CDR1 reads LNHDA; CDR2 reads SQIVND (reference sequence).